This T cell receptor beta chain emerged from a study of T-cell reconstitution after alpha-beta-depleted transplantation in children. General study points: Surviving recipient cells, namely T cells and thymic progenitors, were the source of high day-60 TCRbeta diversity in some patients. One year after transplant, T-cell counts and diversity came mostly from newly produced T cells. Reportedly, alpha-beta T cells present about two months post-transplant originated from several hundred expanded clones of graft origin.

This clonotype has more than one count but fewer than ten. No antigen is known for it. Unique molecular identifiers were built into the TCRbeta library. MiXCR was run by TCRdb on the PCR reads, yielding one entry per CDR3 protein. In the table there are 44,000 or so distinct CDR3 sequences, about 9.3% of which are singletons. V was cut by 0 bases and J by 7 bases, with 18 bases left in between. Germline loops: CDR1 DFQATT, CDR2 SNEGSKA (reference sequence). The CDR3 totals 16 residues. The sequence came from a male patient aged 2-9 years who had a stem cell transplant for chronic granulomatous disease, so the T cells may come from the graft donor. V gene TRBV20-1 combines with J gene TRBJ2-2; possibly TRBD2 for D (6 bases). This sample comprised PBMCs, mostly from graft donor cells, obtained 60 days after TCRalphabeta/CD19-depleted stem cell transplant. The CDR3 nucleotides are TGCAGTGCTAGAGATCCGGGGGATGGAGGCGTCGGGGAGCTGTTTTTT. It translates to CSARDPGDGGVGELFF.